This T cell receptor beta chain was profiled in a study of a mutant IDH1 vaccine in newly diagnosed glioma. Time point: week 5, during vaccination. In the vaccine, a single dose held 300 ug of the mutant IDH1 20-mer peptide, along with topical imiquimod. TCRdb keeps only in-frame clones here, not all; method: immunoSEQ multiplex PCR. In the table there are under 95,000 clones, about 91% of which are singletons. Findings and caveats of the study: It seemed that pseudoprogression was not linked to changes in the top peripheral T cell clonotypes.

A note on this clone: The antigen remains unidentified.

The CDR3 spans 13 residues. Per the germline V gene, CDR1 is SGHNT and CDR2 is YENEEA. Between the trimmed V and J ends, which lost 5 bases and 10 bases, there was a span of 17 bases. The chain couples TRBV11-3 to TRBJ1-1; maybe TRBD1 (5 bases). The TCR sequence derives from a woman aged 45 to 65 with glioma. Source: PBMCs, taken from a glioma patient whose treatment included an IDH1 peptide vaccine. The CDR3 bases are TGTGCCAGCAGCACCCGGGAAAGCGGGGGAGCTTTCTTT. Translation gives CASSTRESGGAFF.